This T cell receptor (beta chain) stems from a study of blood T cell repertoires in COVID-19. The CDR3 spans 15 residues. V was shortened by 2 bases and J by 3 bases, with 11 bases between the two germline ends. CDR1 and CDR2 (germline): LGHNA, YNFKEQ. The table came from immunoSEQ multiplex PCR; TCRdb's copy has only in-frame clones and leaves some out. The repertoire holds roughly 250,000 clones, with 80% to 90% as singletons. The sequencing input was PBMCs or T cells enriched from blood (not recorded which). The sequence was collected from a young woman who had recovered from COVID-19. This chain joins TRBV4-2 and TRBJ2-1; possibly TRBD1 for D (6 bases). The CDR3 loop is CASSQRHRVYNEQFF. Written as DNA, the CDR3 is TGTGCCAGCAGCCAACGACACAGGGTCTACAATGAGCAGTTCTTC.